One sample yielded the 31 T cell receptor beta chains listed below, sequenced in a study of blood T cell repertoires in COVID-19. Clones were sequenced by immunoSEQ multiplex PCR, and TCRdb holds only the in-frame ones, with some missing. The sample yields about 480,000 clones, roughly 90% seen once. Sequencing used PBMCs or T cells enriched from blood (not recorded which). These receptors were taken from a woman aged 40 to 49 who had recovered from COVID-19.

The chain combines TRBV14 with TRBJ1-2; the D is unclear. Germline V lookup: CDR1 SGHDN, CDR2 FVKESK. This CDR3 is built from 14 residues. V lost 1 base, J lost 4 bases, and 10 bases lay in between. The CDR3 loop reads CASSQGLGAYGYTF. CDR3 DNA: TGTGCCAGCAGCCAAGGGTTGGGAGCCTATGGCTACACCTTC.

A single count supports this clone. CDR3 in amino acids: CASSQAGTGSNEQYF. The CDR3 DNA reads as TGTGCCAGCAGCCAAGCCGGGACAGGGTCCAACGAGCAGTACTTC. The chain is built from TRBV14 and TRBJ2-7; the match to TRBD1 covers 9 bases. The V segment lost 1 base and the J segment 5 bases; nucleotides outside the gene matches: 6. The CDR3 covers 15 residues. CDR1 is SGHDN and CDR2 is FVKESK in the germline V gene. Combining the CDR3 with reference TRBV14 and TRBJ2-7 gives the whole variable domain EAGVTQFPSHSVIEKGQTVTLRCDPISGHDNLYWYRRVMGKEIKFLLHFVKESKQDESGMPNNRFLAERTGGTYSTLKVQPAELEDSGVYFCASSQAGTGSNEQYFGPGTRLTVT.

The rearrangement links TRBV4-3 to TRBJ2-7, with 11 bases matching TRBD1. CDR1 is LGHNA and CDR2 is YSLEER in the germline V gene. There are 15 residues in the CDR3. V was pared by 2 bases and J by 2 bases, with 2 bases of the junction left unmatched. Here the CDR3 DNA reads TGCGCCAGCAGCCAAACGGGACAGGGGGCCTACGAGCAGTACTTC. It specifies CASSQTGQGAYEQYF.

The chain couples TRBV4-1 to TRBJ1-1; 10 bases map to TRBD1. The CDR3 sequence is 16 residues long. Germline V gene lookup returns CDR1 MGHRA and CDR2 YSYEKL. V gave up 1 base and J gave up 4 bases; unmatched junction bases: 6. This chain's CDR3 is CASSQAPTGGFTEAFF. Written as DNA, the CDR3 is TGCGCCAGCAGCCAAGCGCCGACAGGGGGCTTCACTGAAGCTTTCTTT.

This chain links TRBV28 with TRBJ2-1; 9 bases agree with TRBD2. The germline V gene encodes CDR1 MDHEN and CDR2 SYDVKM. V trimming: 3 bases; J trimming: 3 bases; junction bases outside the gene matches: 3. The CDR3 consists of 15 residues. CDR3 sequence: CASSFQREDYNEQFF. The CDR3 region has the DNA TGTGCCAGCAGTTTTCAGCGGGAGGACTACAATGAGCAGTTCTTC.

CDR3 residues: CASSISGIPYNEQFF. The CDR3 nucleotides read TGTGCCAGCAGCATAAGCGGGATCCCCTACAATGAGCAGTTCTTC. The V gene is TRBV7-8, the J gene TRBJ2-1; TRBD2 matches at 7 bases. Germline CDR1 and CDR2: SGHVS and FQNEAQ. This CDR3 comprises 15 residues. Germline trimming cut 5 bases from V and 2 bases from J; bases unmatched to any gene: 6.

The chain recombines TRBV29-1 with TRBJ2-3; D remains unclear. CDR3 length equals 14 residues. CDR1 SQVTM and CDR2 ANQGSEA come from the germline V gene. The V gene lost 7 bases and the J gene lost 2 bases, with 16 bases spanning the gap. The DNA of the CDR3 is TGCAGCGCCAAAAGAGGTTCCCACACAGATACGCAGTATTTT. This sequence encodes CSAKRGSHTDTQYF.

The genes are TRBV27 and TRBJ2-7; 7 nucleotides align to TRBD2. The junction had 5 bases not matched to a gene; V was cut back by 3 bases and J by 3 bases. CDR1 and CDR2 from the germline V gene are MNHEY and SMNVEV (reference sequence). The CDR3 contains 14 residues. The CDR3: CASSFQRGNYEQYF. In DNA, the CDR3 is TGTGCCAGCAGTTTTCAGCGGGGCAACTACGAGCAGTACTTC.

The rearrangement links TRBV2 to TRBJ1-1, with 9 bases matching TRBD1. This CDR3 spans 15 amino acids. From germline, CDR1 is SNHLY and CDR2 FYNNEI. V gave up 5 bases and J gave up 3 bases; unmatched junction bases: 7. The CDR3, as DNA: TGTGCCAGCAGTCCCGGGACAGGGCTATACACTGAAGCTTTCTTT. This sequence encodes CASSPGTGLYTEAFF.

The rearrangement joins TRBV12-5 to TRBJ2-3; D not resolved. V lost 8 bases, J lost 0 bases, and 30 bases lay in between. This CDR3 is 20 amino acids long. The germline CDR1 and CDR2 sequences are LGHNT and FRNRAP. The CDR3 DNA reads as TGTGCTAGTCACCGCGGCTCCGAGCTTGCCTCTCTTTCTAGCACAGATACGCAGTATTTT. Its translation: CASHRGSELASLSSTDTQYF.

J is TRBJ1-5 and V is TRBV21-1. TRBV21-1 is a pseudogene locus. The CDR3 sequence is 15 residues long. CDR3 nucleotides: TGTGCCAGCCTCGAGGGCAGACGTGGCAATCAGCCCCAGCATTTT. Protein sequence: CASLEGRRGNQPQHF.

This clone was found a few times. This sequence joins TRBV9 and TRBJ1-1, with a weak D call TRBD1 (5 bases). The CDR3 runs to 14 residues. The germline gives CDR1 SGDLS, CDR2 YYNGEE. V was pared by 0 bases and J by 3 bases, with 9 bases between. CDR3 in DNA: TGTGCCAGCAGCGTAGATGGGGCCGACACTGAAGCTTTCTTT. This encodes CASSVDGADTEAFF.

The chain joins TRBV9 to TRBJ2-1, with 9 bases lining up with TRBD1. Germline V lookup: CDR1 SGDLS, CDR2 YYNGEE. J lost 3 bases, V lost 4 bases, and 5 bases had no gene match. CDR3 length: 15 amino acids. The DNA of the CDR3 is TGTGCCAGCAGCACCCGGGACAGGGACTACAATGAGCAGTTCTTC. Encoded protein: CASSTRDRDYNEQFF.

The chain links TRBV11-2 to TRBJ2-7, with 9 positions matching TRBD1. CDR1 is SGHAT, CDR2 FQNNGV, per germline. V shed 5 bases and J 5 bases; nucleotides not matched to a gene: 13. This CDR3 is 16 amino acids long. The DNA for the CDR3 is TGTGCCAGCAGCCCAAGTGAGGGACAGGGATCGAACGAGCAGTACTTC. Protein sequence: CASSPSEGQGSNEQYF.

The rearrangement uses TRBV19 and TRBJ2-1, with D possibly being TRBD2 (6 bases). V shed 4 bases and J shed 1 base, with 11 bases lying between them. The length of the CDR3 is 15 residues. CDR1 LNHDA and CDR2 SQIVND come from the germline V gene (reference sequence). The CDR3 DNA sequence: TGTGCCAGTAGTACCCGACTAGATTCCTACAATGAGCAGTTCTTC. Translated, it gives CASSTRLDSYNEQFF.

The gene calls are TRBV30 and TRBJ1-4, with D possibly TRBD1 on 5 matching bases. V was shortened by 2 bases and J by 4 bases, with 11 bases between the two germline ends. CDR1 is GTSNPN and CDR2 is SVGIG in the germline V gene (reference sequence). The CDR3 loop spans 14 amino acids. CDR3: CAWSPTADNEKLFF. The CDR3 bases are TGTGCCTGGAGTCCGACAGCAGATAATGAAAAACTGTTTTTT.

Written as DNA, the CDR3 is TGTGCCACCAGCAGAGATTGGGCCAGCCCCTTCTATGGCTACACCTTC. Residues: CATSRDWASPFYGYTF. The J gene is TRBJ1-2, the V gene TRBV15, with D uncertain. This CDR3 is built from 16 residues. V was pared by 0 bases and J by 4 bases, with 15 bases between. Germline CDR1 reads LNHNV; CDR2 reads YYDKDF (reference sequence).

The J gene is TRBJ1-5, the V gene TRBV9, with 10 bases fitting TRBD1. The germline CDR1 and CDR2 sequences are SGDLS and YYNGEE. V lost 4 bases to trimming and J lost 4 bases; unmatched junction nucleotides: 8. The CDR3 sequence is 16 residues long. The CDR3 reads CASSPSGTGANQPQHF. The CDR3 DNA is TGTGCCAGCAGCCCCTCCGGGACAGGGGCGAATCAGCCCCAGCATTTT.

The V and J genes are TRBV4-1 and TRBJ2-1; D is ambiguous. V was clipped by 1 base and J by 3 bases, with 10 bases between them. This CDR3 is built from 15 residues. The germline CDR1 and CDR2 sequences are MGHRA and YSYEKL. The CDR3 region is CASSQVELFYNEQFF. CDR3 nucleotides: TGCGCCAGCAGCCAAGTTGAACTATTCTACAATGAGCAGTTCTTC.

The chain couples TRBV6-1 to TRBJ2-1; D possibly corresponds to TRBD2 (5 bases). The CDR3 totals 13 residues. Trimming cost V 1 base and J 7 bases, with 8 bases left between them. Germline V gives CDR1 MNHNS, CDR2 SASEGT. In DNA, the CDR3 is TGTGCCAGCAGTGAAGTTGGGGAGAATGAGCAGTTCTTC. This translates into CASSEVGENEQFF.

The chain carries TRBV11-2 and TRBJ2-3, with a tentative D call TRBD1 (6 bases). The V end lost 3 bases, the J end lost 0 bases, and 13 bases lay between the germline ends. CDR1 and CDR2 from the germline V gene are SGHAT and FQNNGV. The CDR3 has 16 residues. CDR3 sequence: CASSFGWGLSTDTQYF. The CDR3 region has the DNA TGTGCCAGCAGCTTCGGGTGGGGGCTCAGCACAGATACGCAGTATTTT.

The chain combines TRBV29-1 with TRBJ2-5, with 7 bases that match TRBD1. The trim removed 0 bases at V and 2 bases at J, leaving 9 bases unmatched. The CDR3 runs to 16 residues. CDR1 and CDR2 (germline): SQVTM, ANQGSEA. The CDR3 loop is CSVEEYRVRGQETQYF. The CDR3 DNA is TGCAGCGTTGAAGAATATCGGGTCAGGGGGCAAGAGACCCAGTACTTC.

The CDR3 nucleotides read TGTGCCAGCAGCCTTAGTGGTTCTATCACGGGCTACACCTTC. Protein sequence: CASSLSGSITGYTF. The gene calls are TRBV14 and TRBJ1-2; D is ambiguous. V was shortened by 4 bases and J by 8 bases, with 17 bases between the two germline ends. This CDR3 is 14 amino acids long. CDR1 and CDR2 from the germline V gene are SGHDN and FVKESK.

The V gene is TRBV4-2, the J gene TRBJ2-5; D is perhaps TRBD2 (5 bases). Per germline, CDR1 LGHNA and CDR2 YNFKEQ. The CDR3 contains 15 residues. Trimming removed 0 bases at V and 9 bases at J, with 17 bases between. The CDR3 reads CASSQEGEGGWPQYF. CDR3 sequence (DNA): TGTGCCAGCAGCCAAGAAGGAGAGGGCGGATGGCCCCAGTACTTC.

This clone was seen more than once but under ten times. The genes are TRBV18 and TRBJ1-2; a possible D gene is TRBD1 (6 bases). The V end lost 3 bases, the J end lost 1 base, and 9 bases lay between the germline ends. The CDR3 length is 14 residues. Germline lookup yields CDR1 KGHSH and CDR2 LQKENI. CDR3 DNA: TGTGCCAGCTCACCGAACAGGGATAACTATGGCTACACCTTC. Its protein product is CASSPNRDNYGYTF.

The CDR3 loop is CASSRNLETEAFF. CDR3 nucleotides: TGTGCCAGCAGCAGAAATCTAGAGACTGAAGCTTTCTTT. The rearrangement links TRBV5-4 to TRBJ1-1; D call uncertain. The CDR3 has 13 amino acids. V shed 4 bases and J shed 5 bases, with 12 bases lying between them. Germline lookup yields CDR1 SGHNT and CDR2 YYREEE (reference sequence).

This chain uses TRBV30 with TRBJ1-1; D unresolved. This CDR3 comprises 13 residues. The ends were cut back, 8 bases at V and 10 bases at J, with 23 bases in the middle. Germline V gene lookup returns CDR1 GTSNPN and CDR2 SVGIG (reference sequence). CDR3 bases: TGTGCCCTGGAGCGATTGGGAGGGCCTGGAGCTTTCTTT. This sequence encodes CALERLGGPGAFF.

The chain combines TRBV5-4 with TRBJ2-1, with D maybe TRBD1 (6 bases). Trimming left V 4 bases short and J 4 bases short, with 18 bases between. The CDR3 spans 16 residues. Germline lookup yields CDR1 SGHNT and CDR2 YYREEE (reference sequence). The CDR3 is CASSRGDYRVYNEQFF. As DNA, the CDR3 is TGTGCCAGCAGCCGGGGTGATTACAGGGTGTACAATGAGCAGTTCTTC.

This clone was recorded a few times. The CDR3 coding sequence is TGTGCCTGGAGCGGTGGCCCGGGGAGACCCGGGGAGCTGTTTTTT. Translating gives CAWSGGPGRPGELFF. V gene TRBV30 combines with J gene TRBJ2-2, with D maybe TRBD2 (5 bases). The V end lost 3 bases, the J end lost 6 bases, and 17 bases lay between the germline ends. Germline V lookup: CDR1 GTSNPN, CDR2 SVGIG (reference sequence). The CDR3 sequence is 15 residues long.

Concerning this clone itself: Different DNA sequences within this sample yield the same CDR3. This chain uses TRBV6-5 with TRBJ2-7; the match to TRBD1 covers 10 bases. Germline V gene data show CDR1 as MNHEY and CDR2 as SVGAGI. The J segment lost 1 base and the V segment lost 2 bases, leaving 2 bases of the junction unmatched. There are 15 residues in the CDR3. The CDR3 loop reads CASSYRDRGSYEQYF. CDR3 sequence (DNA): TGTGCCAGCAGTTACAGGGACAGGGGATCCTACGAGCAGTACTTC.

This chain connects TRBV9 to TRBJ2-7; 8 positions match TRBD2. The CDR3 totals 15 residues. The germline CDR1 and CDR2 sequences are SGDLS and YYNGEE. The V and J ends lost 3 bases and 0 bases, in that order; junction bases with no gene match: 5. The CDR3 region has the DNA TGTGCCAGCAGCGCGACGAGCGGGAGCTCCTACGAGCAGTACTTC. Translation gives CASSATSGSSYEQYF.